A single sample is the source of the 30 T cell receptor beta chains below, sequenced in a study of T cell clonality in common variable immunodeficiency. Clones were read by immunoSEQ multiplex PCR, and TCRdb kept only the in-frame ones, dropping some. The repertoire consists of around 45,000 clones, none detected only once. Sequencing was performed on peripheral blood mononuclear cells. The receptor set was obtained from a person between 18 and 75 years old in good health.

This clone has ten or more counts. The CDR3 end falls 3 residues outside the read, so it is completed with the germline J gene. This sequence joins TRBV13 and TRBJ2-1; 14 nucleotides line up with TRBD2. CDR1 PRHDT and CDR2 FYEKMQ come from the germline V gene (reference sequence). The CDR3 has 15 amino acids. The V segment lost 2 bases and the J segment 9 bases; nucleotides outside the gene matches: 3. Partial CDR3 DNA: TGTGCCAGCAGCTTACGACTAGCGGGGGGGGTTGAG. Protein: CASSLRLAGGVE. The whole CDR3 sequence is CASSLRLAGGVEQFF.

This clone was counted a few times. The sequenced fragment ends 3 residues before the CDR3 boundary, so the rest is inferred from the germline J gene. J is TRBJ2-7 and V is TRBV7-9; D possibly corresponds to TRBD2 (7 bases). The CDR3 extends over 15 amino acids. V lost 5 bases and J 3 bases, leaving 17 bases between the germline ends. Germline CDR1 reads SEHNR; CDR2 reads FQNEAQ (reference sequence). The sequenced part of the CDR3 DNA is TGTGCCAGCAGCCCAGTTGGGGGGGGGCTCTACGAG. It yields the protein CASSPVGGGLYE. The full-length CDR3 reads as CASSPVGGGLYEQYF.

This clone was observed at least ten times. The sequenced fragment ends 3 residues before the CDR3 boundary, so the rest is inferred from the germline J gene. The chain uses TRBV7-7 and TRBJ2-5, with D possibly TRBD2 on 6 matching bases. Germline CDR1 and CDR2: SSHAT and FNYEAQ (reference sequence). CDR3 length: 16 residues. Trimming cost V 1 base and J 5 bases, with 17 bases left between them. CDR3: CASSLGRTIRGETQYF. The part of the CDR3 DNA that was read is TGTGCCAGCAGCTTAGGCCGGACTATTCGTGGGGAGACC.

By share of the sample, this clone is medium-sized. The germline gene is not matched at one end of the junction; a read error may be the cause. The DNA ends 3 residues before the CDR3 does, and the rest of the CDR3 is filled in from the germline J gene. This sequence joins TRBV20-1 and TRBJ2-7, with a tentative D call TRBD1 (9 bases). The CDR3 runs 14 residues. From germline, CDR1 is DFQATT and CDR2 SNEGSKA (reference sequence). The sequenced part of the CDR3 DNA is TGCAGTGCAAGAGCGGGGGACAGGGACTACGAG. This encodes CSARAGDRDYE. The CDR3, in full, reads CSARAGDRDYEQYF.

This clone was observed at least ten times. The CDR3 is CASRGQGAEQFF. The CDR3 bases that were read are TGTGCCAGCAGGGGACAGGGGGCTGAG. The chain combines TRBV2 with TRBJ2-1, with TRBD1 identical over 12 bases. The CDR3 goes on 3 residues after the read ends, and that part is filled in from the germline J gene. CDR1 is SNHLY, CDR2 FYNNEI, per germline. V lost 6 bases to trimming and J lost 9 bases; unmatched junction nucleotides: 0. CDR3 length: 12 amino acids.

This clone showed up many times. The read comes to an end 3 residues before the CDR3 does, leaving the germline J gene to fill in the end. V is TRBV11-2 and J is TRBJ2-7; D is uncertain. CDR1 is SGHAT and CDR2 is FQNNGV in the germline V gene. The CDR3 is made up of 15 amino acids. V was cut by 0 bases and J by 2 bases, with 11 bases left in between. The sequenced CDR3 bases are TGTGCCAGCAGCTTAGATCAGGCAGGAACCTACGAG. It encodes CASSLDQAGTYE. The CDR3 in full is CASSLDQAGTYEQYF.

Incomplete CDR3 DNA: TGTGCCAGCAGCTTAGCAGAGAACTATGGC. It yields the protein CASSLAENYG. The full CDR3 reads CASSLAENYGYTF. The chain couples TRBV11-2 to TRBJ1-2; no reliable D call. Coverage ceases 3 residues before the CDR3 finishes, and the germline J gene fills in the end. The germline V and J ends were trimmed by 1 base and 2 bases, with 5 bases remaining between them. Germline CDR1 reads SGHAT; CDR2 reads FQNNGV. The CDR3 sequence is 13 residues long.

This clone was seen ten or more times. From the germline J gene comes the end of the CDR3, since the read stops 3 residues before it. Within the sample, other DNA sequences also encode this same CDR3. The chain uses TRBV4-2 and TRBJ2-3; possible D gene TRBD1, 5 bases. V was clipped by 1 base and J by 1 base, with 12 bases between them. The germline CDR1 and CDR2 sequences are LGHNA and YNFKEQ. This CDR3 spans 16 amino acids. CDR3 amino acids: CASSQVPGQGTDTQYF. The part of the CDR3 DNA that was read is TGTGCCAGCAGCCAAGTTCCAGGGCAGGGCACAGATACG.

This clone appeared many times. The read comes to an end 3 residues before the CDR3 does, leaving the germline J gene to fill in the end. This sequence joins TRBV6-1 and TRBJ1-5; no clear D. Germline CDR1 is MNHNS and CDR2 is SASEGT. The CDR3 spans 13 residues. V was cut by 2 bases and J by 9 bases, with 11 bases left in between. The CDR3 bases that were read are TGTGCCAGCAGTGAAAGGGCTAGCTGGCCC. Encoded protein: CASSERASWP. The full CDR3 sequence reads CASSERASWPQHF.

This clone was recorded at least ten times. The read finishes 3 residues shy of the CDR3 end, and the germline J gene is used to complete it. This chain connects TRBV18 to TRBJ2-5, with D uncertain. The CDR3 is made up of 13 amino acids. Germline loops: CDR1 KGHSH, CDR2 LQKENI. V dropped 3 bases and J dropped 2 bases, with 7 bases sitting between them. CDR3 DNA (partial): TGTGCCAGCTCACCCGGGTCTCAAGAGACC. Translation: CASSPGSQET. The entire CDR3 is CASSPGSQETQYF.

There are many counts of this clone. The DNA ends 3 residues before the CDR3 does, and the rest of the CDR3 is filled in from the germline J gene. The rearrangement joins TRBV24-1 to TRBJ2-3; no clear D gene. Germline V lookup: CDR1 KGHDR, CDR2 SFDVKD. The CDR3 totals 13 residues. Trimming left V 5 bases short and J 0 bases short, with 5 bases between. Partial CDR3 DNA: TGTGCCACCAGTGGAGCTAGCACAGATACG. It is translated as CATSGASTDT. The whole CDR3 protein reads CATSGASTDTQYF.

This clone was seen ten or more times. Sequencing ends 3 residues short of the CDR3 end; the germline J gene provides the rest. The V and J genes are TRBV7-8 and TRBJ1-5; no clear D gene. V gave up 5 bases and J gave up 4 bases, with 6 bases separating them. The CDR3 length is 12 residues. Per the germline V gene, CDR1 is SGHVS and CDR2 is FQNEAQ. The sequenced part of the CDR3 DNA is TGTGCCAGCAGCAACAGAAATCAGCCC. Encoded protein: CASSNRNQP. The CDR3 in its entirety is CASSNRNQPQHF.

This clone appeared a few times. The sequenced fragment ends 3 residues before the CDR3 boundary, so the rest is inferred from the germline J gene. The chain joins TRBV7-2 to TRBJ1-2; D remains ambiguous. The CDR3 has 15 residues. Germline values: CDR1 SGHTA, CDR2 FQGNSA. CDR3 bases read: TGTGCCAGCAGCCAATTAGCTCGGAACGCAGATACC. Amino acid sequence: CASSQLARNADT. The whole CDR3 sequence reads CASSQLARNADTYTF.

This clone showed up many times. The missing CDR3 end, 3 residues past where the read stops, is filled in from the germline J gene. The J gene is TRBJ1-1, the V gene TRBV5-1; D gene unclear. The CDR3 loop spans 13 amino acids. Germline CDR1 reads SGHRS; CDR2 reads YFSETQ. CDR3 sequence: CASSFSPEQAAFF. CDR3 DNA (partial): TGCGCCAGCAGCTTCTCTCCAGAGCAAGCG.

This clone showed up many times. The sequenced CDR3 bases are TGTGCCAGCAGCTCCAGACAGGGATATTACGAG. This codes for CASSSRQGYYE. The CDR3 in full is CASSSRQGYYEQYF. The chain has TRBV7-8 and TRBJ2-7, with TRBD1 matching over 7 bases. With the read ending 3 residues before the CDR3 end, the germline J gene is used to fill in that end. From germline, CDR1 is SGHVS and CDR2 FQNEAQ. After removal of 4 bases from V and 4 bases from J, the junction contained 7 bases not matched to a gene. This CDR3 region has 14 residues.

This clone has at least ten counts. The read ends 3 residues before the CDR3 terminus; that terminus is restored from the germline J gene. The rearrangement links TRBV5-1 to TRBJ1-4; D remains ambiguous. Germline V gene sequence: CDR1 SGHRS, CDR2 YFSETQ. This CDR3 spans 17 amino acids. V was shortened by 0 bases and J by 7 bases, with 19 bases between the two germline ends. The CDR3 reads CASSLGEGGFNGEKLFF. The part of the CDR3 DNA that was read is TGCGCCAGCAGCTTGGGTGAAGGAGGGTTTAATGGTGAAAAA.

The sample holds many counts of this clone. The CDR3 extends 3 residues past the end of the read, so its final part is completed from the germline J gene. This chain uses TRBV5-1 with TRBJ2-2; possibly TRBD1 for D (8 bases). The CDR3 length is 15 residues. Trimming pared 4 bases from V and 5 bases from J, leaving 15 bases between. Germline CDR1 reads SGHRS; CDR2 reads YFSETQ. CDR3 region: CASSVDRGGTGELFF. The sequenced part of the CDR3 DNA is TGCGCCAGCAGCGTCGACAGGGGAGGGACCGGGGAG.

The table lists this clone with many counts. Read data end 3 residues before the CDR3 end; the end is taken from the germline J gene. This sequence joins TRBV30 and TRBJ2-1; D gene uncertain. This CDR3 comprises 11 residues. V lost 3 bases and J lost 8, with 8 bases in between. Germline CDR1 GTSNPN, CDR2 SVGIG (reference sequence). CDR3 sequence: CAWSQFHEQFF. CDR3 bases read: TGTGCCTGGAGCCAGTTCCATGAG. Combining the CDR3 with reference TRBV30 and TRBJ2-1 gives the whole variable domain SQTIHQWPATLVQPVGSPLSLECTVEGTSNPNLYWYRQAAGRGLQLLFYSVGIGQISSEVPQNLSASRPQDRQFILSSKKLLLSDSGFYLCAWSQFHEQFFGPGTRLTVL.

This clone came up many times. Coverage ceases 3 residues before the CDR3 finishes, and the germline J gene fills in the end. The rearrangement links TRBV30 to TRBJ2-5; 11 bases agree with TRBD2. The ends lost 7 bases at V and 5 bases at J; junction bases unmatched: 3. Germline CDR1 GTSNPN, CDR2 SVGIG (reference sequence). The CDR3 totals 12 residues. CDR3 DNA, as far as it was read: TGTGCCTCTAGCGGGGGGTACGAGACC. Protein: CASSGGYET. The CDR3 reads in full as CASSGGYETQYF.

This clone was observed many times. Read coverage stops 3 residues before the CDR3 terminus; the germline J gene supplies the remainder. The chain is built from TRBV19 and TRBJ1-2; 10 bases are a match to TRBD1. This CDR3 region has 16 residues. Germline values: CDR1 LNHDA, CDR2 SQIVND (reference sequence). V lost 6 bases, J lost 5 bases, and 12 bases stayed unmatched. This CDR3 is CASSRDRGGLRYGYTF. Partial CDR3 DNA: TGTGCCAGTAGCCGGGACAGGGGTGGGCTTAGGTATGGC.

This clone was counted only a few times. The CDR3 is cut off 3 residues early in the read; its end comes from the germline J gene. The chain uses TRBV20-1 and TRBJ2-7, with 10 bases matching TRBD1. The germline V gene has CDR1 DFQATT and CDR2 SNEGSKA (reference sequence). The CDR3 is 13 residues long. V shed 6 bases, J shed 3 bases, and the junction held 5 bases outside the gene matches. This chain's CDR3 is CSAKDRGNYEQYF. The DNA read from the CDR3 is TGCAGTGCCAAGGACAGGGGGAACTACGAG.

As concerns this clone: Read coverage stops 3 residues before the CDR3 terminus; the germline J gene supplies the remainder. The chain couples TRBV19 to TRBJ1-1; D may be TRBD1 (5 bases). This CDR3 is built from 15 residues. Germline V gene sequence: CDR1 LNHDA, CDR2 SQIVND (reference sequence). V was shortened by 3 bases and J by 0 bases, with 11 bases between the two germline ends. The part of the CDR3 DNA that was read is TGTGCCAGTAGTATCGGGCCAGGGTTGAACACTGAA. Its protein is CASSIGPGLNTE. The whole CDR3 region reads CASSIGPGLNTEAFF.

This clone came up many times. Read coverage stops 3 residues before the CDR3 terminus; the germline J gene supplies the remainder. The chain has TRBV2 and TRBJ1-2, with TRBD1 matching over 10 bases. The CDR3 contains 14 residues. CDR1 and CDR2 from the germline V gene are SNHLY and FYNNEI. V gave up 5 bases and J gave up 7 bases; unmatched junction bases: 7. The CDR3 region is CASSSPGQGSGYTF. The part of the CDR3 DNA that was read is TGTGCCAGCAGTTCTCCGGGACAGGGGTCTGGC.

In its sample, this clone was seen many times. From the germline J gene comes the end of the CDR3, since the read stops 3 residues before it. The V and J genes are TRBV7-2 and TRBJ2-7; TRBD1 agrees at 9 bases. V gave up 3 bases and J gave up 4 bases; unmatched junction bases: 4. This CDR3 is 14 amino acids long. The germline CDR1 and CDR2 sequences are SGHTA and FQGNSA. The CDR3 bases that were read are TGTGCCAGCAGCTTGATACAGGGGGCTTACGAG. Its protein product is CASSLIQGAYE. The full CDR3 protein reads CASSLIQGAYEQYF.

This clone came up many times. The read ends 3 residues before the CDR3 terminus; that terminus is restored from the germline J gene. The J gene is TRBJ2-7, the V gene TRBV30; the match to TRBD1 covers 8 bases. This CDR3 is 14 amino acids long. In germline, CDR1 is GTSNPN, CDR2 SVGIG (reference sequence). The J segment lost 6 bases and the V segment lost 0 bases, leaving 7 bases of the junction unmatched. The CDR3 loop reads CAWSVQGGSTEQYF. The sequenced part of the CDR3 DNA is TGTGCCTGGAGTGTACAGGGGGGATCAACCGAG.

In this sample, this clone turned up many times. Read data end 3 residues before the CDR3 end; the end is taken from the germline J gene. This sequence joins TRBV5-6 and TRBJ2-5, with no clear D. Germline loops: CDR1 SGHDT, CDR2 YYEEEE. V lost 0 bases and J 0 bases, leaving 6 bases between the germline ends. This CDR3 contains 14 residues. The CDR3 spells CASSLGSNQETQYF. The sequenced CDR3 bases are TGTGCCAGCAGCTTGGGAAGCAACCAAGAGACC.

This clone occurred many times. The CDR3 is cut off 3 residues early in the read; its end comes from the germline J gene. This sequence joins TRBV30 and TRBJ1-5, with D perhaps matching TRBD1 (5 bases). The length of the CDR3 is 16 residues. V lost 0 bases, J lost 4 bases, and 16 bases lay in between. Germline CDR1 and CDR2: GTSNPN and SVGIG (reference sequence). CDR3 DNA, as far as it was read: TGTGCCTGGAGTGTGGGTTGGCAGGGTGGGAATCAGCCC. As protein: CAWSVGWQGGNQP. The CDR3 as a whole reads CAWSVGWQGGNQPQHF.

This clone was seen ten or more times. The part of the CDR3 DNA that was read is TGTGCCAGTAGTATAGGAGCAGGGGGGATCGCTGGC. It yields the protein CASSIGAGGIAG. The CDR3 in its entirety is CASSIGAGGIAGYTF. The chain employs TRBV19 and TRBJ1-2; 7 nucleotides agree with TRBD1. The read ends 3 residues before the CDR3 terminus; that terminus is restored from the germline J gene. CDR3 length: 15 residues. Germline CDR1 and CDR2: LNHDA and SQIVND (reference sequence). Trimming cost V 1 base and J 7 bases; bases outside gene matches: 9. The whole variable domain, filled in from reference TRBV19 and TRBJ1-2, reads DGGITQSPKYLFRKEGQNVTLSCEQNLNHDAMYWYRQDPGQGLRLIYYSQIVNDFQKGDIAEGYSVSREKKESFPLTVTSAQKNPTAFYLCASSIGAGGIAGYTFGSGTRLTVV.

In this sample, this clone turned up many times. The read stops 3 residues short of the end of the CDR3; the missing end is completed from the germline J gene. The rearrangement joins TRBV19 to TRBJ2-3; weak D call: TRBD2 (5 bases). The CDR3 totals 17 residues. Per germline, CDR1 LNHDA and CDR2 SQIVND (reference sequence). V lost 3 bases and J 2 bases, leaving 18 bases between the germline ends. The sequenced CDR3 bases are TGTGCCAGTAGTATGGTCGTTGGACTTTTTAACACAGATACG. It is translated as CASSMVVGLFNTDT. The whole CDR3 protein is CASSMVVGLFNTDTQYF. Looking up the rest from reference TRBV19 and TRBJ2-3 gives the full variable domain: DGGITQSPKYLFRKEGQNVTLSCEQNLNHDAMYWYRQDPGQGLRLIYYSQIVNDFQKGDIAEGYSVSREKKESFPLTVTSAQKNPTAFYLCASSMVVGLFNTDTQYFGPGTRLTVL.

This clone showed up many times. Incomplete CDR3 DNA: TGTGCCAGCAGCGCTAGCGGGGGGCGGGGCAATGAG. This encodes CASSASGGRGNE. The complete CDR3 reads CASSASGGRGNEQFF. The genes are TRBV9 and TRBJ2-1, with 11 positions matching TRBD2. The sequence runs out 3 residues before the end of the CDR3; the remainder is reconstructed from the germline J gene. CDR1 is SGDLS and CDR2 is YYNGEE in the germline V gene. This CDR3 spans 15 amino acids. After removal of 3 bases from V and 6 bases from J, the junction contained 5 bases not matched to a gene.